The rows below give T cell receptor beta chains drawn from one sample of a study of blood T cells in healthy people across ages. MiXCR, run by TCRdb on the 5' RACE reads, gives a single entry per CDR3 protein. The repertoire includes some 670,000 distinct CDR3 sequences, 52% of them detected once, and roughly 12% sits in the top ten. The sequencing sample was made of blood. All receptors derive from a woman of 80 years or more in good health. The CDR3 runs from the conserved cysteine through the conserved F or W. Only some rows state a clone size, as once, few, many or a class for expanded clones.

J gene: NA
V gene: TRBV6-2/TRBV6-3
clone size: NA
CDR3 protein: CASSWTSEQYF

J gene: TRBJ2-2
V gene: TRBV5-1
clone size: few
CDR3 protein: CASSLSEGLSGELFF

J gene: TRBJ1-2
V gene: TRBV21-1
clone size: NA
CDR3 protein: CASSKRGQNYGYTF

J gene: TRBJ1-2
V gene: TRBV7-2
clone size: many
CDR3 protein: CASSLISGTAGGYTF

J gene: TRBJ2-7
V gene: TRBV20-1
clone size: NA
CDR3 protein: CSATLGDNGAQYF

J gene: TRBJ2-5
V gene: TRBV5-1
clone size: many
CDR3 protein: CASSYGQGAGETQYF

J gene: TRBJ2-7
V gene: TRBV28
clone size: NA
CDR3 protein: CASSFRGYIQYF

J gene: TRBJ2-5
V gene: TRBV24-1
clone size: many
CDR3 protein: CATKDRAQETQYF

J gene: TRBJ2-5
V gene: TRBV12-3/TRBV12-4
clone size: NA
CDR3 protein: CASSPILAKGTQYF

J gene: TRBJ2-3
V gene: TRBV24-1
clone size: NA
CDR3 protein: CATSDPKDSTDTQYF

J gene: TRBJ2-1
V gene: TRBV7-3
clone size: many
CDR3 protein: CASSLGAGDNEQFF

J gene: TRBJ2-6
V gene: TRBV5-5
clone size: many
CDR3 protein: CASSLTILVSGANVLTF

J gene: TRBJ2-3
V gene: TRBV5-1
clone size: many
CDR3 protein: CASSGGDTQYF

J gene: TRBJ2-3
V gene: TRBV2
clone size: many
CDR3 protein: CASKTSESTDTQYF

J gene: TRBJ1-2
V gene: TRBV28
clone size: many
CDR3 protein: CASISQGPTNYGYTF

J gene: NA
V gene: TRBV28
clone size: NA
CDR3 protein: CASSPGLAPYEQYF

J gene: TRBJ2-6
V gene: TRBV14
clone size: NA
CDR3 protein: CASSHPGFTGANVLTF

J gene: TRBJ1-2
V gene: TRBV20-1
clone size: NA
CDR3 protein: CSANDYGYTF

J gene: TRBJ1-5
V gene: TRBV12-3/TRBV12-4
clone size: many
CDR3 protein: CASSLSGDQPQHF

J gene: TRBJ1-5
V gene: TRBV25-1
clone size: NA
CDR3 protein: CASSESAILNQPQHF

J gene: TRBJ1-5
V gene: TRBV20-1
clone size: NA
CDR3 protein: CSASGGASQPQHF

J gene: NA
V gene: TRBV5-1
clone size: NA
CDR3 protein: CASSPSPGPQETQYF

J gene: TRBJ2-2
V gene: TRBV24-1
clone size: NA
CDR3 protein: CATSDWPGNIAERTGELFF

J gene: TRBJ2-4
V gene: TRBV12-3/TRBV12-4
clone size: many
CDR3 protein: CASSLDWAKNIQYF

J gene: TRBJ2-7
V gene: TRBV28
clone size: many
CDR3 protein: CASSSPLGVYEQYF

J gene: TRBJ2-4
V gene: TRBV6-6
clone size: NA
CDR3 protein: CASSLTRGLAKNIQYF

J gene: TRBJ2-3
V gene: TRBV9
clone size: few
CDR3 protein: CASSVAGLAPQYF

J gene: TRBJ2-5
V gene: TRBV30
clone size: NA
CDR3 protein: CAWSSGETQYF

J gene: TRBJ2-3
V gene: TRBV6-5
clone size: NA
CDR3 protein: CASRSGLDTQYF

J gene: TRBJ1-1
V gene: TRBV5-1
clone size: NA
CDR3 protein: CASKGTNTEAFF

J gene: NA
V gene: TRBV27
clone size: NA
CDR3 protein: CASSSSLPGGRETQYF

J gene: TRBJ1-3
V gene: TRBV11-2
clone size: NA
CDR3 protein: CASSLLPTLSSGNTIYF

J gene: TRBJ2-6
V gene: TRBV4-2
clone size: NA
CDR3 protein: CASMQGSGANVLTF

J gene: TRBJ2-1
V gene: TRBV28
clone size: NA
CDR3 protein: CASSLVGTGRYNEQFF

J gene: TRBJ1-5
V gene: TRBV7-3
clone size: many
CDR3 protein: CASSLTKGQPQHF

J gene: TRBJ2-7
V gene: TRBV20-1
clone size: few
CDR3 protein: CSARFAGASYEQYF

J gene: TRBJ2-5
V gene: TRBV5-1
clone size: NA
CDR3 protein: CASSFPGVAGGRVSYNEQYF

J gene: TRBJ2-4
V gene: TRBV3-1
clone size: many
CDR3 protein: CASSQVLAGEENIQYF

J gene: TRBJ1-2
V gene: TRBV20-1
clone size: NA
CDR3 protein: CSAPRGGGPANYGYTF

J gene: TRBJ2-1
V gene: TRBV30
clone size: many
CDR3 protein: CAWSVLADEQFF

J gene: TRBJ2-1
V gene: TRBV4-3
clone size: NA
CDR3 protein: CASSQEFRPAVNEQFF

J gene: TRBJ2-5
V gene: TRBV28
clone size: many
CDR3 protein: CASSLLDGFPETQYF

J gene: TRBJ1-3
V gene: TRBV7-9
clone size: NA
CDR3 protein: CSRRQLGNTIYF

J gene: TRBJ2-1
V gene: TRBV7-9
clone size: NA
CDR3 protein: CASRRGTSANGSSYNEQFF

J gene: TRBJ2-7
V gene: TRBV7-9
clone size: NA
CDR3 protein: CASSSTTGTEFNEQYF

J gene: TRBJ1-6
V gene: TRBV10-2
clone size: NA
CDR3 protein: CASSRDRDYNSPLHF

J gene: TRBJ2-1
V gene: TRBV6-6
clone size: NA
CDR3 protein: CASLAPSGTSGINEQFF

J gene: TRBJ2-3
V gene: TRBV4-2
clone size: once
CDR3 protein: CASSPGQGVTDTQYF

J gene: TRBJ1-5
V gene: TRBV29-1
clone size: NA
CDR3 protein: CSVETGEGNQPQHF

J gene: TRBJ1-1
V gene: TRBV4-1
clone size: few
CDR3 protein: CASSATVRTEAFF

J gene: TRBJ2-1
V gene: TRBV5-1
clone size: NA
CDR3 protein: CASSLDLAGDEQFF

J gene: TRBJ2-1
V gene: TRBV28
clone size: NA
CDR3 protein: CASSSAVEGVLMKQFF

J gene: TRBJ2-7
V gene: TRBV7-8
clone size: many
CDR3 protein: CASSSFIYEQYF

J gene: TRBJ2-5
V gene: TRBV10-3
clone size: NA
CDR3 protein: CAISGASGRALREQYF

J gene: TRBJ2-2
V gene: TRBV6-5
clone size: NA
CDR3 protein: CASRDRTGANTGELFF

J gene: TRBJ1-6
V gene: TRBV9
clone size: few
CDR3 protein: CASSPADSYNSPLHF

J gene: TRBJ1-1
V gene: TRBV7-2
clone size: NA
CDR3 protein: CASSPQHRGPEAFF

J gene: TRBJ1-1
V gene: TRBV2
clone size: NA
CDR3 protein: CASGDRVVTEAFF